Presented here are 10 T cell receptor beta chains from one specimen sequenced in a study of blood T cell repertoires in COVID-19. Method: immunoSEQ multiplex PCR; TCRdb's copy keeps in-frame clones and lacks some. The sample consists of 160,000 or so clones, approximately 83% of them appearing once. Sequencing was done on a sample of peripheral blood. Every receptor here comes from a man between 65 and 85 years old who had recovered from COVID-19.

J is TRBJ2-4 and V is TRBV5-1; D uncertain. Trimming stripped 3 bases from V and 8 bases from J, with 18 bases between. Germline V gene sequence: CDR1 SGHRS, CDR2 YFSETQ. The CDR3 is 15 amino acids. CDR3 residues: CASSSGTVVADIQYF. CDR3 nucleotides: TGCGCCAGCAGCTCAGGTACGGTTGTGGCAGACATTCAGTACTTC.

This rearrangement joins TRBV7-9 to TRBJ2-6; D might be TRBD2 (5 bases). The CDR3 consists of 15 residues. Trimming stripped 5 bases from V and 2 bases from J, with 10 bases between. Germline V CDR1 and CDR2: SEHNR, FQNEAQ (reference sequence). CDR3 sequence reads: CASSLGSTGANVLTF. CDR3 nucleotide sequence: TGTGCCAGCAGCCTAGGGAGTACTGGGGCCAACGTCCTGACTTTC.

The V gene is TRBV19, the J gene TRBJ2-1, with 8 bases matching TRBD2. CDR1 LNHDA and CDR2 SQIVND come from the germline V gene (reference sequence). The CDR3 is made up of 15 amino acids. V gave up 4 bases and J gave up 7 bases; unmatched junction bases: 9. CDR3 coding DNA: TGTGCCAGTAGTAAGCTGGCGGGAGGACCGAATGAGCAGTTCTTC. Protein product: CASSKLAGGPNEQFF.

The chain joins TRBV6-1 to TRBJ2-1; TRBD1 matches 7 bases. Germline values: CDR1 MNHNS, CDR2 SASEGT. The CDR3 totals 18 residues. After removal of 4 bases from V and 5 bases from J, the junction contained 17 bases not matched to a gene. The CDR3 DNA sequence: TGTGCCAGCAGTGCCCCTTGGGCCCTGACAGGGAGCGACAATGAGCAGTTCTTC. Translation gives CASSAPWALTGSDNEQFF.

V gene TRBV6-6 combines with J gene TRBJ2-5, with unresolved D. The CDR3 runs to 14 residues. The germline V gene encodes CDR1 MNHNY and CDR2 SVGAGI (reference sequence). Between the trimmed V and J ends, which lost 0 bases and 5 bases, there was a span of 10 bases. CDR3 in amino acids: CASSYSGRWETQYF. In nucleotides, the CDR3 is TGTGCCAGCAGTTACTCGGGCCGATGGGAGACCCAGTACTTC.

V gene TRBV10-3 combines with J gene TRBJ2-3; no definite D call. Trimming took 0 bases from V and 1 from J, leaving 5 bases between them. CDR1 is ENHRY and CDR2 is SYGVKD in the germline V gene. The CDR3 length is 14 residues. CDR3 residues: CAISESSGTDTQYF. DNA for the CDR3: TGTGCCATCAGTGAGTCTTCGGGCACAGATACGCAGTATTTT.

The genes are TRBV7-2 and TRBJ2-2; tentative D call: TRBD1 (6 bases). From germline, CDR1 is SGHTA and CDR2 FQGNSA. This CDR3 region has 17 residues. V was clipped by 1 base and J by 1 base, with 13 bases between them. CDR3 coding DNA: TGTGCCAGCAGCTTAGATCGTTTACAGGGGAACACCGGGGAGCTGTTTTTT. This gives the protein CASSLDRLQGNTGELFF.

The chain couples TRBV6-2 or TRBV6-3 to TRBJ2-1; 7 nucleotides agree with TRBD2. CDR1 and CDR2 from the germline V gene are MNHEY and SVGEGT. The V segment lost 5 bases and the J segment 4 bases; nucleotides outside the gene matches: 11. There are 16 residues in the CDR3. This CDR3 is CASSHDVASGYNEQFF. The DNA of the CDR3 is TGTGCCAGCAGTCATGACGTGGCTAGCGGATACAATGAGCAGTTCTTC.

V usage is TRBV28 and J usage is TRBJ1-2, with D maybe TRBD1 (5 bases). V dropped 2 bases and J dropped 3 bases, with 10 bases sitting between them. The CDR3 length is 14 residues. Germline V lookup: CDR1 MDHEN, CDR2 SYDVKM. CDR3 bases: TGTGCCAGCAGTTTAGGGGCGGGGGACTATGGCTACACCTTC. This encodes CASSLGAGDYGYTF.

The V call is TRBV2, the J call TRBJ2-3, with 8 bases matching TRBD2. Germline lookup yields CDR1 SNHLY and CDR2 FYNNEI. This CDR3 contains 16 residues. The trim removed 3 bases at V and 0 bases at J, leaving 5 bases unmatched. The CDR3 DNA is TGTGCCAGCAGTGATATAGCTAGCGGGAGCACAGATACGCAGTATTTT. This codes for CASSDIASGSTDTQYF.